The 3 T cell receptor beta chains listed next were all sequenced from one sample in a study of blood T cell repertoires in COVID-19. Assay used: immunoSEQ multiplex PCR; TCRdb lists only in-frame clones, some missing. Of around 93,000 clones in the sample, about 80% were seen once. Sequencing was done on a sample of peripheral blood. These receptors all stem from a man aged 55-75 years with acute or convalescent COVID-19.

The rearrangement uses TRBV5-4 and TRBJ2-3, with unresolved D. Germline CDR1 and CDR2: SGHNT and YYREEE (reference sequence). V was pared by 4 bases and J by 6 bases, with 9 bases between. The CDR3 runs to 12 residues. The CDR3 loop reads CASSPGADTQYF. The DNA of the CDR3 is TGTGCCAGCAGCCCCGGAGCGGATACGCAGTATTTT. The complete variable domain, with remaining parts taken from reference TRBV5-4 and TRBJ2-3, reads ETGVTQSPTHLIKTRGQQVTLRCSSQSGHNTVSWYQQALGQGPQFIFQYYREEENGRGNFPPRFSGLQFPNYSSELNVNALELDDSALYLCASSPGADTQYFGPGTRLTVL.

This clone was detected only a few times. The rearrangement uses TRBV6-5 and TRBJ2-7, with D hard to call. The V and J ends lost 3 bases and 0 bases respectively, with 9 bases between them. The germline V gene encodes CDR1 MNHEY and CDR2 SVGAGI. This CDR3 has 14 residues. Here the CDR3 reads CASSYQAPSYEQYF. In nucleotides, the CDR3 is TGTGCCAGCAGTTATCAAGCGCCCTCCTACGAGCAGTACTTC.

The V and J genes are TRBV18 and TRBJ2-5; TRBD1 aligns across 9 bases. Germline CDR1 KGHSH, CDR2 LQKENI. After removal of 2 bases from V and 7 bases from J, the junction contained 8 bases not matched to a gene. The CDR3 runs 15 residues. In DNA, the CDR3 is TGTGCCAGCTCACCAATCCCGGGACAGGGAGGGACCCAGTACTTC. This codes for CASSPIPGQGGTQYF.